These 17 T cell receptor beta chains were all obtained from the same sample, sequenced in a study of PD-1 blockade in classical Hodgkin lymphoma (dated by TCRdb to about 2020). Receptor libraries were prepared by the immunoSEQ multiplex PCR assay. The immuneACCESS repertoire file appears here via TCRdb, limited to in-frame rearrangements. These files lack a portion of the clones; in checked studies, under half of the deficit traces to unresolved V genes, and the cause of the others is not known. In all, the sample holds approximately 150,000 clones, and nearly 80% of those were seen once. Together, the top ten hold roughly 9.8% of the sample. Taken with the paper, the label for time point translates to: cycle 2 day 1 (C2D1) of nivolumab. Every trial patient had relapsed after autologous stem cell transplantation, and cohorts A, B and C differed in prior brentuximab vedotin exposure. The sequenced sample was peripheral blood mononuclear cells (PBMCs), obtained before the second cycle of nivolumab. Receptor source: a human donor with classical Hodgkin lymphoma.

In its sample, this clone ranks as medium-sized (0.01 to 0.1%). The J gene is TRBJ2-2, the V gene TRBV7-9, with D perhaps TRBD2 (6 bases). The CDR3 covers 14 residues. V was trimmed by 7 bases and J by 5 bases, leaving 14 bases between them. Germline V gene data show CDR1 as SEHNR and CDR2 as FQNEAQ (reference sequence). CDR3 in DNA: TGTGCCAGCACCCTAGGAGGGAGAACCGGGGAGCTGTTTTTT. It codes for CASTLGGRTGELFF.

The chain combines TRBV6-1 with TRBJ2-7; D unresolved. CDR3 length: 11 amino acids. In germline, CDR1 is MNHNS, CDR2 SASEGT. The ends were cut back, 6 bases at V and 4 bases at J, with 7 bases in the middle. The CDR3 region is CASRVPYEQYF. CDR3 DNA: TGTGCCAGCAGGGTCCCTTACGAGCAGTACTTC.

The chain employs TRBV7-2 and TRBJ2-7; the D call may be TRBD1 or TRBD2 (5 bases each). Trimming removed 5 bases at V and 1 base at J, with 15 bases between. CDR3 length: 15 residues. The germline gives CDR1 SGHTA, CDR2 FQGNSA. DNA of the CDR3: TGTGCCAGCAGCCCCGGGGACCGAGGGTCCTACGAGCAGTACTTC. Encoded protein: CASSPGDRGSYEQYF.

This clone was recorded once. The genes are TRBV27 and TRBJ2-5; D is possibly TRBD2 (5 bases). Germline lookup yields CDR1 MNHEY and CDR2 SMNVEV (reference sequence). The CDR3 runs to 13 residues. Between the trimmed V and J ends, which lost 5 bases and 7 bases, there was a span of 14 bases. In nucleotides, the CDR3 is TGTGCCAGCAGTGCGAGGGATGTAGGGACCCAGTACTTC. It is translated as CASSARDVGTQYF.

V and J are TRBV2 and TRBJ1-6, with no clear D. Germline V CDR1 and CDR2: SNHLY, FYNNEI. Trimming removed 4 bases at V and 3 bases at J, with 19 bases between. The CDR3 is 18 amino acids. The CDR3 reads CASSVTSGGTRYNSPLHF. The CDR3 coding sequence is TGTGCCAGCAGTGTAACCTCAGGAGGAACTCGCTATAATTCACCCCTCCACTTT. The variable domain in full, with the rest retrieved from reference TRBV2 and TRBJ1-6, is EPEVTQTPSHQVTQMGQEVILRCVPISNHLYFYWYRQILGQKVEFLVSFYNNEISEKSEIFDDQFSVERPDGSNFTLKIRSTKLEDSAMYFCASSVTSGGTRYNSPLHFGNGTRLTVT.

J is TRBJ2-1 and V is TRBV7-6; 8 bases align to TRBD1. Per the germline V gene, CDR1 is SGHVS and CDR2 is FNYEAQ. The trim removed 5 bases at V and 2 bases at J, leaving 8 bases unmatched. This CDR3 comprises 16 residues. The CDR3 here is CASSPLRGRPYNEQFF. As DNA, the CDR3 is TGTGCCAGCAGCCCTCTCAGGGGGCGCCCCTACAATGAGCAGTTCTTC.

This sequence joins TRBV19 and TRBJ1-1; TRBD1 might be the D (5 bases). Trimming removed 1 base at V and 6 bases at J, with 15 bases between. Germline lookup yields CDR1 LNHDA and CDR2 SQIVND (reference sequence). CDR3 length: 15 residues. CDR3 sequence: CASSIGSGLSAEAFF. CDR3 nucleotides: TGTGCCAGTAGTATAGGTTCAGGGCTAAGCGCTGAAGCTTTCTTT.

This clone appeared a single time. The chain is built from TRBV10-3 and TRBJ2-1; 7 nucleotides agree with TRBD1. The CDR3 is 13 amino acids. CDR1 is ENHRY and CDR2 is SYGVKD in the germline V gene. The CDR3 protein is CANAGTAYNEQFF. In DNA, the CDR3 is TGTGCTAACGCCGGGACAGCCTACAATGAGCAGTTCTTC.

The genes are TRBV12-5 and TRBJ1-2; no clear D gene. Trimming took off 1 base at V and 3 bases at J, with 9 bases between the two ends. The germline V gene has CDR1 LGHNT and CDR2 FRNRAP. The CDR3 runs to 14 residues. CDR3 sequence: CASGLAQIDYGYTF. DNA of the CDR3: TGTGCTAGTGGTTTGGCCCAGATCGACTATGGCTACACCTTC.

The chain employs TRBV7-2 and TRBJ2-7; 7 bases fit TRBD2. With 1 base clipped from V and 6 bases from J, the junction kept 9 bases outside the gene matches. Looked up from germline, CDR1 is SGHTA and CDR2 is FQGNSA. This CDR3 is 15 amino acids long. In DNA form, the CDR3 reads TGTGCCAGCAGCTTAGTGGGTATGACTAGCTCCGAGCAGTACTTC. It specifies CASSLVGMTSSEQYF.

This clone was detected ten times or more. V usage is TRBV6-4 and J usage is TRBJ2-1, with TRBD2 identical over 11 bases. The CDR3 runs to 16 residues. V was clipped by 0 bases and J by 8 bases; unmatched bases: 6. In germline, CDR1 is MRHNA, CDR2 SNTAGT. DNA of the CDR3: TGTGCCAGCAGTGACTCGACTAGCGGGAATGTTGATGAGCAGTTCTTC. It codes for CASSDSTSGNVDEQFF.

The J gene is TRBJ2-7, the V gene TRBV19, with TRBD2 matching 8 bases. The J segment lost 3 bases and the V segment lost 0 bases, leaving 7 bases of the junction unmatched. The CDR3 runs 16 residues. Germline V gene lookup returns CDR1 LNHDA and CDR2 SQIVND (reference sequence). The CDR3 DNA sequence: TGTGCCAGTAGTATAGACCTACTAGCGGCCGACTACGAGCAGTACTTC. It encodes CASSIDLLAADYEQYF.

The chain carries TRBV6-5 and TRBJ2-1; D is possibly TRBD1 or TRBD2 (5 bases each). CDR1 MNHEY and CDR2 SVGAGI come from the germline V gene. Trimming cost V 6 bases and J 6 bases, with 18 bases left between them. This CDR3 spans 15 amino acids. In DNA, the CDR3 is TGTGCCAGCAGCCCCGGGGTCCTGGGGCCCAATGAGCAGTTCTTC. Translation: CASSPGVLGPNEQFF.

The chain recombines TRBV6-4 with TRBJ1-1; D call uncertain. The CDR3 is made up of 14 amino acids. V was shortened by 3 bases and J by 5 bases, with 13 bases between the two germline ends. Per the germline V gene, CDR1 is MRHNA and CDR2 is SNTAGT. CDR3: CASSDSSLGTEAFF. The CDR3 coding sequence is TGTGCCAGCAGTGATAGCTCCCTGGGGACTGAAGCTTTCTTT.

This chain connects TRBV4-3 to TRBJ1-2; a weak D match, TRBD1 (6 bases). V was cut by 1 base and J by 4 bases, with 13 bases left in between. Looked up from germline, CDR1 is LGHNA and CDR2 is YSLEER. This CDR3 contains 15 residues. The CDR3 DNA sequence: TGCGCCAGCAGCCAAGGCCCCGACAGGTCCTATGGCTACACCTTC. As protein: CASSQGPDRSYGYTF.

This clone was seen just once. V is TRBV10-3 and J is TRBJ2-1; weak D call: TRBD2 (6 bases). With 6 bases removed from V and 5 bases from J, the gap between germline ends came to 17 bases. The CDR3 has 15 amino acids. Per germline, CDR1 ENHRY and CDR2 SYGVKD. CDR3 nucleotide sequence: TGTGCCATCAGCCGGGGGACCCTCCAGGACAATGAGCAGTTCTTC. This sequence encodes CAISRGTLQDNEQFF.

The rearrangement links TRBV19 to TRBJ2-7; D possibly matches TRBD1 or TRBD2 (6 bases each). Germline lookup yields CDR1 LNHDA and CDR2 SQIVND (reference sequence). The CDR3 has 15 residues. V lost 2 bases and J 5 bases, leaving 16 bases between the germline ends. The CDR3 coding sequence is TGTGCCAGTAGTATATGGACGGGGGCCCCCCACGAGCAGTACTTC. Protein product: CASSIWTGAPHEQYF. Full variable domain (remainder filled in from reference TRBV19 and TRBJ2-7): DGGITQSPKYLFRKEGQNVTLSCEQNLNHDAMYWYRQDPGQGLRLIYYSQIVNDFQKGDIAEGYSVSREKKESFPLTVTSAQKNPTAFYLCASSIWTGAPHEQYFGPGTRLTVT.